The 26 T cell receptor beta chains below all came from one sample that was sequenced in a study of T cells after yellow fever vaccination (dated by TCRdb to the late 2010s). The meaning of the sample's treatment or condition label: live attenuated yellow fever vaccine strain. Libraries were constructed by 5' RACE. TCRdb lists the instrument as Illumina HiSeq 2500. TCRdb itself trimmed the public reads at Q25 with fastp, ran MiXCR and retained productive beta chains. Entries are consolidated by CDR3 protein sequence, retaining the most common genes and DNA. Counted in this sample were nearly 350,000 distinct CDR3 sequences; less than 9.5% of them appeared once. The top ten constitute approximately 18% of the sample. Sequencing used PBMCs, obtained more than 35 days after the first yellow fever vaccination. The receptors were sampled from a man younger than 35 who received the YFV17D yellow fever vaccine.

At least ten counts were recorded for this clonotype. The chain carries TRBV5-5 and TRBJ2-1; 9 nucleotides match TRBD1. CDR3 size: 14 residues. Germline-derived CDR1 and CDR2 are SGHKS and YYEKEE (reference sequence). The J segment lost 13 bases and the V segment lost 2 bases, leaving 10 bases of the junction unmatched. The CDR3 bases are TGTGCCAGCAGCTTTGATGTGGGACAGGGACTCCAGTTCTTC. Amino acid sequence: CASSFDVGQGLQFF.

The sample holds a few counts of this clonotype. This chain joins TRBV5-1 and TRBJ1-1; the D gene is possibly TRBD1 (5 bases). Trimming took 0 bases from V and 10 from J, leaving 16 bases between them. The CDR3 extends over 14 amino acids. CDR1 and CDR2 from the germline V gene are SGHRS and YFSETQ. CDR3 region: CASSLDAGAARAFF. DNA for the CDR3: TGCGCCAGCAGCTTGGATGCCGGGGCCGCTAGAGCTTTCTTT. Using reference TRBV5-1 and TRBJ1-1 for the parts outside the CDR3, the full variable domain is KAGVTQTPRYLIKTRGQQVTLSCSPISGHRSVSWYQQTPGQGLQFLFEYFSETQRNKGNFPGRFSGRQFSNSRSEMNVSTLELGDSALYLCASSLDAGAARAFFGQGTRLTVV.

The J gene is TRBJ2-6, the V gene TRBV29-1; D perhaps matches TRBD1 (6 bases). V was shortened by 6 bases and J by 0 bases, with 12 bases between the two germline ends. The germline gives CDR1 SQVTM, CDR2 ANQGSEA. The CDR3 is 15 amino acids. For the CDR3, the DNA is TGCAGCGTAGAAACAGGGCGCTCTGGGGCCAACGTCCTGACTTTC. Translating it yields CSVETGRSGANVLTF. Complete variable domain (other parts from reference TRBV29-1 and TRBJ2-6): SAVISQKPSRDICQRGTSLTIQCQVDSQVTMMFWYRQQPGQSLTLIATANQGSEATYESGFVIDKFPISRPNLTFSTLTVSNMSPEDSSIYLCSVETGRSGANVLTFGAGSRLTVL.

This clonotype was counted ten times or more. This chain uses TRBV7-9 with TRBJ2-5; 9 bases align to TRBD2. The CDR3 consists of 13 residues. Trimming cost V 8 bases and J 5 bases; bases outside gene matches: 6. Germline V CDR1 and CDR2: SEHNR, FQNEAQ (reference sequence). The CDR3 loop is CASGSGGMETQYF. CDR3 in DNA: TGTGCCAGCGGGAGCGGGGGGATGGAGACCCAGTACTTC.

This clonotype occurred a few times. This chain joins TRBV27 and TRBJ1-2; 9 bases fit TRBD1. J lost 7 bases, V lost 3 bases, and 9 bases had no gene match. The CDR3 consists of 15 residues. CDR1 MNHEY and CDR2 SMNVEV come from the germline V gene (reference sequence). CDR3 loop: CASSFAPGQGTGYTF. DNA for the CDR3: TGTGCCAGCAGTTTTGCACCGGGACAGGGTACTGGCTACACCTTC.

V gene TRBV20-1 combines with J gene TRBJ1-2; D ambiguous. From germline, CDR1 is DFQATT and CDR2 SNEGSKA (reference sequence). CDR3 size: 11 residues. V lost 0 bases, J lost 8 bases, and 7 bases lay in between. The chain's CDR3 is CSARETKGYTF. The DNA of the CDR3 is TGCAGTGCTAGAGAGACTAAAGGCTACACCTTC.

This clonotype was found many times. This chain joins TRBV5-1 and TRBJ1-1; unclear D gene. The CDR3 has 13 residues. Trimming removed 0 bases from V and 3 bases from J, with 6 bases in between. Germline V gene data show CDR1 as SGHRS and CDR2 as YFSETQ. Here the CDR3 DNA reads TGCGCCAGCAGCTTGGTAGTAGACACTGAAGCTTTCTTT. This codes for CASSLVVDTEAFF.

The CDR3 protein is CATPRGGKDGYTF. The CDR3 DNA reads TGTGCCACCCCCCGGGGGGGGAAAGATGGCTACACCTTC. The chain uses TRBV12-3 or TRBV12-4 and TRBJ1-2; the D gene is possibly TRBD1 (5 bases). The V and J ends lost 10 bases and 6 bases respectively, with 18 bases between them. The CDR3 is 13 residues long.

This clonotype was recorded a few times. The rearrangement joins TRBV4-3 to TRBJ1-3, with D hard to call. Germline CDR1 and CDR2: LGHNA and YSLEER. The CDR3 has 16 amino acids. Trimming removed 4 bases at V and 0 bases at J, with 13 bases between. Here the CDR3 DNA reads TGCGCCAGCAGCCGATCGCCGGGGAGCTCTGGAAACACCATATATTTT. Protein: CASSRSPGSSGNTIYF.

This clonotype was counted only a few times. The chain links TRBV5-5 to TRBJ2-1; 10 nucleotides align to TRBD1. Germline V CDR1 and CDR2: SGHKS, YYEKEE (reference sequence). This CDR3 spans 15 amino acids. V lost 3 bases, J lost 12 bases, and 12 bases stayed unmatched. CDR3 sequence: CASSYRDRGSGGQFF. The CDR3 coding sequence is TGTGCCAGCAGCTACCGGGACAGGGGTTCTGGGGGGCAGTTCTTC.

This clonotype was observed a handful of times. V and J are TRBV6-2 or TRBV6-3 and TRBJ2-2, with 12 bases matching TRBD2. The CDR3 runs 16 residues. V shed 6 bases and J 3 bases; nucleotides not matched to a gene: 5. Germline-derived CDR1 and CDR2 are MNHEY and SVGEGT. The CDR3 nucleotides read TGTGCCAGCAGACCGACTAGCGGGGGCCACACCGGGGAGCTGTTTTTT. Its translation: CASRPTSGGHTGELFF.

This clonotype was observed a handful of times. The chain carries TRBV4-2 and TRBJ2-1, with TRBD2 matching 14 bases. Germline CDR1 and CDR2: LGHNA and YNFKEQ. This CDR3 comprises 18 residues. V lost 6 bases and J lost 0; bases outside the gene matches: 7. The CDR3 DNA sequence: TGTGCCAGCAGTGGGACTAGCGGGGGCCCGAGCTCCTACAATGAGCAGTTCTTC. It yields the protein CASSGTSGGPSSYNEQFF.

This clonotype was observed many times. This chain connects TRBV5-1 to TRBJ2-1, with 11 nucleotides matching TRBD2. The V segment lost 5 bases and the J segment 3 bases; nucleotides outside the gene matches: 4. Germline V gives CDR1 SGHRS, CDR2 YFSETQ. There are 15 residues in the CDR3. The CDR3 loop reads CASRPLAGGYNEQFF. DNA of the CDR3: TGCGCCAGCAGGCCTCTAGCGGGGGGCTACAATGAGCAGTTCTTC.

The chain is built from TRBV7-6 and TRBJ1-2, with a weak D call TRBD1 (6 bases). Germline values: CDR1 SGHVS, CDR2 FNYEAQ. The CDR3 length is 16 residues. Trimming left V 1 base short and J 2 bases short, with 14 bases between. CDR3 region: CASSLDPQGRNYGYTF. The CDR3, as DNA: TGTGCCAGCAGCTTAGACCCTCAGGGGCGGAACTATGGCTACACCTTC.

This clonotype was picked up a small number of times. V usage is TRBV5-1 and J usage is TRBJ2-4, with D tentatively TRBD2 (5 bases). Germline-derived CDR1 and CDR2 are SGHRS and YFSETQ. This CDR3 spans 14 amino acids. The V and J ends lost 0 bases and 8 bases respectively, with 12 bases between them. CDR3 region: CASSLEPPGYIQYF. The DNA for the CDR3 is TGCGCCAGCAGCTTGGAACCACCGGGGTACATTCAGTACTTC.

This chain uses TRBV5-1 with TRBJ2-1; 14 nucleotides agree with TRBD2. CDR3 length: 16 residues. V lost 3 bases to trimming and J lost 7 bases; unmatched junction nucleotides: 6. Germline V gives CDR1 SGHRS, CDR2 YFSETQ. The CDR3 reads CASSSLTSGGGNEQFF. As DNA, the CDR3 is TGCGCCAGCAGCTCCTTGACTAGCGGGGGGGGTAATGAGCAGTTCTTC.

The gene calls are TRBV4-1 and TRBJ1-1, with a tentative D call TRBD1 (6 bases). CDR3 length: 16 residues. The V gene's germline CDR1 is MGHRA and CDR2 YSYEKL. The germline V and J ends were trimmed by 6 bases and 0 bases, with 17 bases remaining between them. CDR3 region: CASRHTPGHVNTEAFF. CDR3 nucleotide sequence: TGCGCCAGCAGACACACTCCGGGACACGTGAACACTGAAGCTTTCTTT.

This clonotype has only a few counts. This chain connects TRBV6-2 or TRBV6-3 to TRBJ2-7, with 7 bases aligning to TRBD1. Trimming at V came to 9 bases and at J to 2 bases, leaving 1 base not matched to a gene. Germline lookup yields CDR1 MNHEY and CDR2 SVGEGT. The CDR3 contains 11 residues. In DNA form, the CDR3 reads TGTGCCAGTGGACAGGCCTACGAGCAGTACGTC. Its translation is CASGQAYEQYV.

This clonotype was picked up many times. CDR3 amino acids: CASSLLGSQETQYF. The CDR3 DNA follows: TGTGCCAGCAGTTTACTGGGTTCCCAAGAGACCCAGTACTTC. The V and J genes are TRBV12-3 or TRBV12-4 and TRBJ2-5; D is uncertain. The CDR3 length is 14 residues. Trimming took off 2 bases at V and 1 base at J, with 8 bases between the two ends.

This rearrangement joins TRBV18 to TRBJ2-7; TRBD2 is a possible D gene (5 bases). CDR1 is KGHSH, CDR2 LQKENI, per germline. Trimming left V 3 bases short and J 6 bases short, with 15 bases between. This CDR3 region has 14 residues. The CDR3 is CASSPGTGVAEQYV. The CDR3 DNA is TGTGCCAGCTCACCCGGAACCGGGGTGGCCGAGCAGTACGTC.

The DNA for the CDR3 is TGCAGTGCTAGGATTCATAGCGGGGCACCCTACAATGAGCAGTTCTTC. Translating gives CSARIHSGAPYNEQFF. This sequence joins TRBV20-1 and TRBJ2-1; 8 bases fit TRBD2. The CDR3 is made up of 16 amino acids. Losses at the gene ends were 3 bases for V and 2 bases for J; bases not matched to a gene: 9. The germline V gene encodes CDR1 DFQATT and CDR2 SNEGSKA (reference sequence).

V gene TRBV7-9 combines with J gene TRBJ2-5; TRBD1 might be the D (6 bases). V gave up 2 bases and J gave up 1 base, with 8 bases separating them. This CDR3 has 14 amino acids. The germline CDR1 and CDR2 sequences are SEHNR and FQNEAQ (reference sequence). The CDR3 region has the DNA TGTGCCAGCAGCTTAACGACAGGCCAAGAGACCCAGTACTTC. Amino acids: CASSLTTGQETQYF.

The chain joins TRBV12-3 or TRBV12-4 to TRBJ2-7; 10 nucleotides agree with TRBD1. The CDR3 runs 14 residues. V trimming: 5 bases; J trimming: 5 bases; junction bases outside the gene matches: 6. CDR3 sequence reads: CASSPRDRGDEQYF. CDR3 nucleotide sequence: TGTGCCAGCAGTCCCCGGGACAGGGGAGACGAGCAGTACTTC.

This clonotype was counted ten times or more. The chain recombines TRBV18 with TRBJ2-2; possible D gene TRBD1, 6 bases. CDR1 and CDR2 (germline): KGHSH, LQKENI. The CDR3 totals 14 residues. Trimming cost V 4 bases and J 3 bases, with 9 bases left between them. The chain's CDR3 is CASSLRQDTGELFF. Written as DNA, the CDR3 is TGTGCCAGCTCACTGCGACAGGACACCGGGGAGCTGTTTTTT.

This rearrangement joins TRBV4-1 to TRBJ1-2; the D gene is possibly TRBD1 (6 bases). Germline V gene lookup returns CDR1 MGHRA and CDR2 YSYEKL. CDR3 length: 15 amino acids. The V end lost 4 bases, the J end lost 0 bases, and 12 bases lay between the germline ends. DNA of the CDR3: TGCGCCAGCAGCCGGAGACAGGAAGCTAACTATGGCTACACCTTC. Its translation is CASSRRQEANYGYTF.

This clonotype turned up a few times. The gene calls are TRBV5-6 and TRBJ2-1; D may be TRBD1 or TRBD2 (5 bases each). The germline gives CDR1 SGHDT, CDR2 YYEEEE. Trimming cost V 4 bases and J 8 bases, with 16 bases left between them. The CDR3 is made up of 14 amino acids. Here the CDR3 DNA reads TGTGCCAGCAGCGCGATGGGGGTCTTCTATGAGCAGTTCTTC. It codes for CASSAMGVFYEQFF.